Below are 8 T cell receptor beta chains sequenced from a single sample in a study of cytomegalovirus exposure and HLA in healthy donors. The PCR used 60 Vbeta and 13 Jbeta primers. Here immunoSEQ multiplex PCR was the method, and the copy in TCRdb shows in-frame clones only, minus some. The table shows about 130,000 clones, with 65% to 90% occurring only once. The sequenced sample consisted of PBMCs. These receptors were taken from a man between 18 and 29 years old in good health and CMV-seronegative.

The chain carries TRBV9 and TRBJ1-6; D unresolved. The CDR3 sequence is 12 residues long. V was shortened by 6 bases and J by 6 bases, with 7 bases between the two germline ends. Germline CDR1 reads SGDLS; CDR2 reads YYNGEE. CDR3 DNA: TGTGCCAGCAACGAGGGTAATTCACCCCTCCACTTT. This sequence encodes CASNEGNSPLHF.

The V call is TRBV18, the J call TRBJ2-2; possible D gene TRBD1, 6 bases. V lost 0 bases and J 1 base, leaving 9 bases between the germline ends. CDR3 length equals 16 residues. Germline CDR1 and CDR2: KGHSH and LQKENI. Written as DNA, the CDR3 is TGTGCCAGCTCACCACCGGGGGCCCAGAACACCGGGGAGCTGTTTTTT. It is translated as CASSPPGAQNTGELFF.

The V gene is TRBV6-1, the J gene TRBJ1-1; D unclear. The CDR3 extends over 13 amino acids. CDR1 and CDR2 from the germline V gene are MNHNS and SASEGT. V was shortened by 1 base and J by 3 bases, with 6 bases between the two germline ends. The CDR3 DNA sequence: TGTGCCAGCAGTGAAGTTCGGGACACTGAAGCTTTCTTT. Translating gives CASSEVRDTEAFF.

This chain joins TRBV5-1 and TRBJ2-5, with 7 nucleotides matching TRBD1. There are 14 residues in the CDR3. In germline, CDR1 is SGHRS, CDR2 YFSETQ. V shed 0 bases, J shed 1 base, and the junction held 0 bases outside the gene matches. For the CDR3, the DNA is TGCGCCAGCAGCTTGGGACAGGGCCAAGAGACCCAGTACTTC. It specifies CASSLGQGQETQYF. The full variable domain, completed using reference TRBV5-1 and TRBJ2-5, is KAGVTQTPRYLIKTRGQQVTLSCSPISGHRSVSWYQQTPGQGLQFLFEYFSETQRNKGNFPGRFSGRQFSNSRSEMNVSTLELGDSALYLCASSLGQGQETQYFGPGTRLLVL.

The chain employs TRBV5-1 and TRBJ1-1, with 7 nucleotides matching TRBD1. This CDR3 region has 13 residues. Trimming cost V 0 bases and J 11 bases; bases outside gene matches: 7. The germline gives CDR1 SGHRS, CDR2 YFSETQ. In DNA, the CDR3 is TGCGCCAGCAGCTTGGACGGACAGGTGGAGGCTTTCTTT. Translating gives CASSLDGQVEAFF.

The rearrangement uses TRBV7-9 and TRBJ1-1; 7 bases map to TRBD1. Germline V gene data show CDR1 as SEHNR and CDR2 as FQNEAQ (reference sequence). The V segment lost 4 bases and the J segment 1 base; nucleotides outside the gene matches: 6. CDR3 length: 15 residues. The DNA of the CDR3 is TGTGCCAGCAGCTACGGACAGGCGAAGAACACTGAAGCTTTCTTT. The encoded protein is CASSYGQAKNTEAFF.

V and J are TRBV7-9 and TRBJ1-6; no clear D. V lost 5 bases and J lost 8, with 16 bases in between. The CDR3 consists of 15 residues. The germline V gene encodes CDR1 SEHNR and CDR2 FQNEAQ (reference sequence). The CDR3 sequence: CASSHARLNYSPLHF. The CDR3 DNA is TGTGCCAGCAGCCACGCCCGACTGAATTATTCACCCCTCCACTTT.

The chain has TRBV6-5 and TRBJ1-2, with TRBD1 identical over 8 bases. J was trimmed by 4 bases and V by 6 bases; bases with no gene match: 4. This CDR3 contains 13 residues. CDR1 and CDR2 (germline): MNHEY, SVGAGI. The CDR3 bases are TGTGCCAGCAGGACCGGGACAGGCTATGGCTACACCTTC. Its protein is CASRTGTGYGYTF.